These 22 T cell receptor beta chains came from one sample sequenced in a study of T cell responses to AZD1222 COVID-19 vaccine (dated by TCRdb to 2020 to 2023). The library was prepared using the immunoSEQ multiplex PCR assay. The table was pulled from immuneACCESS by TCRdb, which kept in-frame rearrangements only. Such tables lose some clones; where checked, under half of the loss comes from unresolved V genes, and the rest has no known cause. This sample comprises approximately 100,000 clones, more than 70% of them detected only once. The ten largest clonotypes hold roughly 1.4% of the sample. The time point label, read with the paper, signifies: baseline before first vaccination. The specimen was peripheral blood, collected on day 0 of AZD1222 vaccination. All receptors derive from an adult in good health.

The J gene is TRBJ2-7, the V gene TRBV19; a weak D match, TRBD2 (6 bases). Trimming left V 4 bases short and J 6 bases short, with 19 bases between. There are 15 residues in the CDR3. Germline V gene lookup returns CDR1 LNHDA and CDR2 SQIVND (reference sequence). CDR3 in amino acids: CASSTPGLLTGEQYF. CDR3 bases: TGTGCCAGTAGTACACCGGGACTTCTTACTGGCGAGCAGTACTTC.

This chain links TRBV18 with TRBJ1-5; 9 nucleotides agree with TRBD1. In germline, CDR1 is KGHSH, CDR2 LQKENI. V lost 0 bases to trimming and J lost 6 bases; unmatched junction nucleotides: 6. CDR3 length: 16 amino acids. The CDR3 here is CASSPPGTGIFQPQHF. DNA for the CDR3: TGTGCCAGCTCACCACCCGGGACAGGGATCTTTCAGCCCCAGCATTTT.

This sequence joins TRBV27 and TRBJ2-1; tentatively, D is TRBD1 (5 bases). CDR3 length: 15 amino acids. The V end lost 5 bases, the J end lost 0 bases, and 11 bases lay between the germline ends. Germline V gene lookup returns CDR1 MNHEY and CDR2 SMNVEV (reference sequence). In DNA form, the CDR3 reads TGTGCCAGCAGTCCCCGACAGAGCTCCTACAATGAGCAGTTCTTC. Its translation: CASSPRQSSYNEQFF.

Only one count was recorded for this clone. Written as DNA, the CDR3 is TGTGCCTGGAGGGGGGTTGGGGGCTACACCTTC. The encoded protein is CAWRGVGGYTF. V is TRBV30 and J is TRBJ1-2; a possible D gene is TRBD1 (5 bases). Germline V gives CDR1 GTSNPN, CDR2 SVGIG (reference sequence). V lost 3 bases and J 8 bases, leaving 10 bases between the germline ends. This CDR3 comprises 11 residues.

This clone is a singleton in its sample. This chain joins TRBV28 and TRBJ1-1, with no clear D. This CDR3 is 12 amino acids long. V gave up 3 bases and J gave up 2 bases, with 4 bases separating them. CDR1 is MDHEN, CDR2 SYDVKM, per germline. As DNA, the CDR3 is TGTGCCAGCAGTTTGGGAAACACTGAAGCTTTCTTT. This sequence encodes CASSLGNTEAFF.

The chain combines TRBV19 with TRBJ1-2; 7 bases map to TRBD1. Germline V gene data show CDR1 as LNHDA and CDR2 as SQIVND (reference sequence). After removal of 6 bases from V and 3 bases from J, the junction contained 4 bases not matched to a gene. This CDR3 is 13 amino acids long. The CDR3 reads CASSDTGDYGYTF. The DNA of the CDR3 is TGTGCCAGTAGCGATACAGGGGACTATGGCTACACCTTC.

The chain employs TRBV3-1 (or the pseudogene TRBV3-2) and TRBJ1-1; D may be TRBD1 (6 bases). Germline V lookup: CDR1 LGHDT, CDR2 YNNKEL (reference sequence). Trimming left V 4 bases short and J 5 bases short, with 8 bases between. The CDR3 runs to 12 residues. CDR3 bases: TGTGCCAGCAGCCTACAGGGAACTGAAGCTTTCTTT. This codes for CASSLQGTEAFF.

The chain links TRBV18 to TRBJ1-1; maybe TRBD1 (6 bases). The length of the CDR3 is 17 residues. The V end was cut by 6 bases, the J end by 1 base, with 21 bases between. Looked up from germline, CDR1 is KGHSH and CDR2 is LQKENI. The CDR3 is CASSFQDLGQQNTEAFF. DNA of the CDR3: TGTGCCAGCTCCTTTCAGGATCTTGGACAGCAGAACACTGAAGCTTTCTTT.

The chain is built from TRBV11-3 and TRBJ2-1, with D unclear. V gave up 0 bases and J gave up 1 base, with 7 bases separating them. The CDR3 runs 15 residues. The V gene's germline CDR1 is SGHNT and CDR2 YENEEA. The DNA for the CDR3 is TGTGCCAGCAGCTTAGATGGTGAATCCTACAATGAGCAGTTCTTC. Its protein is CASSLDGESYNEQFF.

This chain links TRBV10-3 with TRBJ1-2, with 7 bases aligning to TRBD1. From germline, CDR1 is ENHRY and CDR2 SYGVKD. The CDR3 runs 13 residues. V shed 8 bases, J shed 7 bases, and the junction held 10 bases outside the gene matches. This CDR3 reads CAIRQVAGGGYTF. The CDR3 nucleotides are TGTGCCATCCGTCAAGTAGCAGGGGGTGGCTACACCTTC.

The genes are TRBV9 and TRBJ1-3; D is uncertain. Trimming shortened V by 4 bases and J by 4 bases, and 12 bases separated the two germline ends. This CDR3 region has 14 residues. Germline assignment: CDR1 SGDLS and CDR2 YYNGEE. CDR3 amino acids: CASSPFSVGNTIYF. The CDR3 nucleotides are TGTGCCAGCAGCCCCTTCTCGGTAGGAAACACCATATATTTT.

The rearrangement links TRBV3-1 (or the pseudogene TRBV3-2) to TRBJ1-2; perhaps TRBD1 as D (6 bases). V was shortened by 1 base and J by 8 bases, with 20 bases between the two germline ends. The CDR3 length is 16 residues. Germline V lookup: CDR1 LGHDT, CDR2 YNNKEL (reference sequence). CDR3 loop: CASSQVSTGGTGGYTF. CDR3 DNA sequence: TGTGCCAGCAGCCAAGTATCGACAGGCGGGACGGGAGGCTACACCTTC.

The J gene is TRBJ1-5, the V gene TRBV30; 10 positions agree with TRBD1. Germline values: CDR1 GTSNPN, CDR2 SVGIG (reference sequence). This CDR3 region has 14 residues. The V segment lost 3 bases and the J segment 4 bases; nucleotides outside the gene matches: 3. The CDR3 loop is CAWSLGQGNQPQHF. CDR3 nucleotides: TGTGCCTGGAGCTTGGGACAGGGGAATCAGCCCCAGCATTTT.

The chain employs TRBV5-1 and TRBJ2-7; 12 bases are a match to TRBD2. The CDR3 loop spans 14 amino acids. Germline V gene data show CDR1 as SGHRS and CDR2 as YFSETQ. Losses at the gene ends were 7 bases for V and 2 bases for J; bases not matched to a gene: 4. The CDR3 nucleotides read TGCGCCAGCTCCCGGACTAGCGGGACCTACGAGCAGTACTTC. As protein: CASSRTSGTYEQYF.

J is TRBJ1-6 and V is TRBV5-4; 7 bases align to TRBD1. The CDR3 runs 15 residues. V was clipped by 4 bases and J by 7 bases; unmatched bases: 8. CDR1 is SGHNT and CDR2 is YYREEE in the germline V gene (reference sequence). CDR3 nucleotides: TGTGCCAGCAGCGGGGACAGCCTGGCGAATTCACCCCTCCACTTT. Its translation is CASSGDSLANSPLHF.

The chain uses TRBV5-1 and TRBJ2-2; perhaps TRBD1 as D (5 bases). Trimming took 0 bases from V and 2 from J, leaving 11 bases between them. The germline CDR1 and CDR2 sequences are SGHRS and YFSETQ. The CDR3 contains 16 residues. The CDR3 sequence is CASSLGARTNTGELFF. CDR3 bases: TGCGCCAGCAGCTTGGGAGCCCGGACAAACACCGGGGAGCTGTTTTTT.

Notes on this clone: Other nucleotide sequences from this sample produce the same CDR3. The J gene is TRBJ1-5, the V gene TRBV28; D unclear. The CDR3 totals 12 residues. Germline assignment: CDR1 MDHEN and CDR2 SYDVKM. V lost 5 bases to trimming and J lost 2 bases, with 4 bases between them. The CDR3 sequence is CASSRGNQPQHF. In DNA form, the CDR3 reads TGTGCCAGCAGTCGCGGCAATCAGCCCCAGCATTTT.

The genes are TRBV7-3 and TRBJ2-7; 9 nucleotides line up with TRBD1. Germline V gene sequence: CDR1 SGHTA, CDR2 FQGTGA. V was pared by 0 bases and J by 4 bases, with 4 bases of the junction left unmatched. The CDR3 has 15 amino acids. For the CDR3, the DNA is TGTGCCAGCAGCTTAACGGGACAGGGTCCTTACGAGCAGTACTTC. The encoded protein is CASSLTGQGPYEQYF.

The chain links TRBV9 to TRBJ1-3; D gene uncertain. With 0 bases removed from V and 0 bases from J, the gap between germline ends came to 4 bases. This CDR3 contains 14 residues. Germline loops: CDR1 SGDLS, CDR2 YYNGEE. The CDR3 loop reads CASSVGPSGNTIYF. CDR3 bases: TGTGCCAGCAGCGTAGGACCCTCTGGAAACACCATATATTTT.

CDR3 nucleotides: TGTGCCAGCAGATTAAAGGGGGCTGGAAACACCATATATTTT. Its protein product is CASRLKGAGNTIYF. The gene calls are TRBV6-5 and TRBJ1-3, with D tentatively TRBD1 (6 bases). The CDR3 runs 14 residues. The V and J ends lost 6 bases and 2 bases respectively, with 11 bases between them. Germline-derived CDR1 and CDR2 are MNHEY and SVGAGI.

The count of this clone is one. The V and J genes are TRBV12-3 or TRBV12-4 and TRBJ2-4; TRBD1 aligns across 7 bases. The CDR3 runs 12 residues. J was trimmed by 12 bases and V by 6 bases; bases with no gene match: 8. In DNA, the CDR3 is TGTGCCAGCAGCCCGACAGGGTTCAGTCAGTACTTC. Protein product: CASSPTGFSQYF.

The J gene is TRBJ1-2, the V gene TRBV27; no clear D gene. Germline V lookup: CDR1 MNHEY, CDR2 SMNVEV (reference sequence). The length of the CDR3 is 14 residues. V was pared by 3 bases and J by 1 base, with 9 bases between. CDR3 region: CASSFHDRNYGYTF. CDR3 in DNA: TGTGCCAGCAGTTTCCACGACCGTAACTATGGCTACACCTTC.